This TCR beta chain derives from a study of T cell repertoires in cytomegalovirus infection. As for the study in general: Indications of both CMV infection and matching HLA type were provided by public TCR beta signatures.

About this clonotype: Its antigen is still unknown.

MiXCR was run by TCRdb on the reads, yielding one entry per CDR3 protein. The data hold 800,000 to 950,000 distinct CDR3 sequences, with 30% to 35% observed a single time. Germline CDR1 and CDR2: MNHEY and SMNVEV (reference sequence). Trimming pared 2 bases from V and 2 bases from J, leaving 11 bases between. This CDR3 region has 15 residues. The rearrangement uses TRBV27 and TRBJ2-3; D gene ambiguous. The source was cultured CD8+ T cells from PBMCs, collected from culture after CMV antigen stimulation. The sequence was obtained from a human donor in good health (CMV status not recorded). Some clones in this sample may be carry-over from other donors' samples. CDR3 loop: CASSLVGVNTDTQYF. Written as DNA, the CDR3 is TGTGCCAGCAGTTTAGTGGGTGTCAACACAGATACGCAGTATTTT.